This T cell receptor (beta chain) was sequenced in a study of Ad26.COV2.S vaccination and SARS-CoV-2 variants. TCRdb keeps only in-frame clones here, not all; method: immunoSEQ multiplex PCR. The sample includes about 400,000 clones, about 88% of them seen just once. This clone was picked up one time. Treatment in this sample: 19 received Ad26.COV2.S at low or high dose, single or two shots; five or six received placebo; per-sample allocation not given. The samples date from day 63 after the first vaccine or placebo injection. This CDR3 region has 15 residues. Trimming stripped 4 bases from V and 2 bases from J, with 16 bases between. Germline V gene lookup returns CDR1 SGHRS and CDR2 YFSETQ.

The genes are TRBV5-1 and TRBJ2-7; possible D gene TRBD1, 6 bases. The sample in question was peripheral blood, obtained in a trial of Ad26.COV2.S vaccine versus placebo. The TCR comes from a person between 18 and 65 years old who received the Ad26.COV2.S COVID-19 vaccine or a placebo. This chain's CDR3 is CASSTSRQDPYEQYF. The CDR3 coding sequence is TGCGCCAGCAGCACCAGCAGACAGGACCCCTACGAGCAGTACTTC.